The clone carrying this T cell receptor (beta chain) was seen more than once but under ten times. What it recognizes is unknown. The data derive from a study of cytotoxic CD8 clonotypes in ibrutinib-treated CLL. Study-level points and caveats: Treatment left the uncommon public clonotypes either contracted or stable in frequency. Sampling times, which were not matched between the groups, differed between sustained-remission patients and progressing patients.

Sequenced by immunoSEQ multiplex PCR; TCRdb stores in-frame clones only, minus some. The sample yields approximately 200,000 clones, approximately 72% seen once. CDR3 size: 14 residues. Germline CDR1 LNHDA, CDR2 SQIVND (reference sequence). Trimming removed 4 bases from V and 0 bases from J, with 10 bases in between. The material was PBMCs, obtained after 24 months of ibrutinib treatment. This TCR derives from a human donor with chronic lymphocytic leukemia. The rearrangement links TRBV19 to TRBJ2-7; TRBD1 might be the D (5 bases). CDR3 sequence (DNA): TGTGCCAGTAGTACGACAGTGACCTCCTACGAGCAGTACTTC. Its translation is CASSTTVTSYEQYF. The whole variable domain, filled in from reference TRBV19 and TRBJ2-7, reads DGGITQSPKYLFRKEGQNVTLSCEQNLNHDAMYWYRQDPGQGLRLIYYSQIVNDFQKGDIAEGYSVSREKKESFPLTVTSAQKNPTAFYLCASSTTVTSYEQYFGPGTRLTVT.